This TCR beta chain was recorded in a study of shared clonotypes between healthy human individuals. The CDR3 extends over 13 amino acids. Trimming cost V 4 bases and J 4 bases, with 12 bases left between them. Looked up from germline, CDR1 is SGHRS and CDR2 is YFSETQ. The donors, all of them Caucasian adults, lived in Nashville, Tennessee. Using immunoSEQ multiplex PCR, the repertoire was profiled, and TCRdb retains in-frame clones only, with some absent. This sample has roughly 200,000 clones, with about 68% found just once. The sequenced sample consisted of memory CD4+ T cells sorted from blood. The subset: CD45RA-negative fraction. J is TRBJ2-7 and V is TRBV5-1; tentatively, D is TRBD1 or TRBD2 (6 bases each). The receptor comes from a man younger than 45 in good health. The CDR3 nucleotides read TGCGCCAGCAGCGGGCAGGGGACTTACGAGCAGTACTTC. Residues: CASSGQGTYEQYF.